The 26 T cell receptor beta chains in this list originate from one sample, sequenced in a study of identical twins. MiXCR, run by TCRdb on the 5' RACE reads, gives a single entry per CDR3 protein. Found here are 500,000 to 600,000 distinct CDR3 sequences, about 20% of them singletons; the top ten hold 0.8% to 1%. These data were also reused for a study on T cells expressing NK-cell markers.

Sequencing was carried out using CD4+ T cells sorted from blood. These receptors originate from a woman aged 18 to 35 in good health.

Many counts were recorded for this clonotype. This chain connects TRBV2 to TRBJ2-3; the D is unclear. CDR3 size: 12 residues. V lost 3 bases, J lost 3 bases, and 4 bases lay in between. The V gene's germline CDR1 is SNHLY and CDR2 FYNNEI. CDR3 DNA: TGTGCCAGCAGTGAGTTGACAGATACGCAGTATTTT. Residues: CASSELTDTQYF.

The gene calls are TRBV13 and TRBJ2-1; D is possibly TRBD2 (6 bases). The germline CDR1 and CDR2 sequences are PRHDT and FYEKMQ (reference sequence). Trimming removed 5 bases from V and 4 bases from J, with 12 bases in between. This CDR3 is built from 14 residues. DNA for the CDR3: TGTGCCAGCAGCCGGAGGGTCTCGTACAATGAGCAGTTCTTC. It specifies CASSRRVSYNEQFF.

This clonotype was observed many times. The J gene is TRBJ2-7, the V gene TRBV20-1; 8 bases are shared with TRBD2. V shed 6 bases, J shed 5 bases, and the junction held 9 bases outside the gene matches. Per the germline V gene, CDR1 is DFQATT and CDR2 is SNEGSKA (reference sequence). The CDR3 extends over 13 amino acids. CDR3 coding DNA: TGCAGTGCCCCGGAGCGGGAGTCCCACGAGCAGTACTTC. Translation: CSAPERESHEQYF.

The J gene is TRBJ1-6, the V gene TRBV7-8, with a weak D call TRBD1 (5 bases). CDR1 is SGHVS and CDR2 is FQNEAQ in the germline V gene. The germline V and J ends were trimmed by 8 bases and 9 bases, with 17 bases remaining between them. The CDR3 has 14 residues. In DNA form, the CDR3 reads TGTGCCAGCTTGGGAGGGGCCCTCGGTTCACCCCTCCACTTT. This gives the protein CASLGGALGSPLHF.

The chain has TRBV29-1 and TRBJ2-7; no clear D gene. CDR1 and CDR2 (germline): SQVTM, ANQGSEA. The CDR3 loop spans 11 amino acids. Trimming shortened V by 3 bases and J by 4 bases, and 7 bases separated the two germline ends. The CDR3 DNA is TGCAGCGTTGAGGCGAATTACGAGCAGTACTTC. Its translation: CSVEANYEQYF.

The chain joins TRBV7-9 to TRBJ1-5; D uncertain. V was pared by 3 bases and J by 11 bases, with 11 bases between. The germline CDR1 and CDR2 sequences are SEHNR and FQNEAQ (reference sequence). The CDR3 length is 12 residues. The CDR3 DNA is TGTGCCAGCAGCTTCGACAACACAGCCCAGCATTTT. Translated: CASSFDNTAQHF.

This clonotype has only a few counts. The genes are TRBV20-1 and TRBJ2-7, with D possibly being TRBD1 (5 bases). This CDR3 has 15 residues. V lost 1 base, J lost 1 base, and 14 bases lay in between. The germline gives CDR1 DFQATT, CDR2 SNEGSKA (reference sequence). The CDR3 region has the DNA TGCAGTGCTAGAGCGTCAGGGTCTTGGTCCTACGAGCAGTACTTC. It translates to CSARASGSWSYEQYF.

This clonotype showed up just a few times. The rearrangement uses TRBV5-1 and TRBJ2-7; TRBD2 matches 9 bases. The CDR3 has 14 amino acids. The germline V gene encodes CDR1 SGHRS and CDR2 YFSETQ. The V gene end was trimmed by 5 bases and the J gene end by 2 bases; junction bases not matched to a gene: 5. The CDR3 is CASSSSGATYEQYF. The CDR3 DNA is TGCGCCAGCAGTTCTAGCGGGGCCACCTACGAGCAGTACTTC.

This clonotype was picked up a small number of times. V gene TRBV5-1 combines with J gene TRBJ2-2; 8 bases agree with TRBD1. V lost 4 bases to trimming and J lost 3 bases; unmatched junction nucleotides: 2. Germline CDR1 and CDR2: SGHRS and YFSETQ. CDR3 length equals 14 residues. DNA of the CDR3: TGCGCCAGCAGCCCGGACAGGGACACCGGGGAGCTGTTTTTT. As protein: CASSPDRDTGELFF.

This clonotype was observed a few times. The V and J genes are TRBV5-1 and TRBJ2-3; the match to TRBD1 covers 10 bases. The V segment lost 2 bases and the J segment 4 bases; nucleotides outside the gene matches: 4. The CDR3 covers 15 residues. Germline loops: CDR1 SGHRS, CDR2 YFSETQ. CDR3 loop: CASSFGQGGPDTQYF. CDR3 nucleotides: TGCGCCAGCAGCTTCGGACAGGGGGGTCCAGATACGCAGTATTTT.

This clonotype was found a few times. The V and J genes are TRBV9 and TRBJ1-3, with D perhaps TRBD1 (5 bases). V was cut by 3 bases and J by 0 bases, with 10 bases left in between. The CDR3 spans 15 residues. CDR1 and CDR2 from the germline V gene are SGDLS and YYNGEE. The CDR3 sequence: CASSGQGSSGNTIYF. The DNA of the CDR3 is TGTGCCAGCAGCGGGCAGGGTAGCTCTGGAAACACCATATATTTT.

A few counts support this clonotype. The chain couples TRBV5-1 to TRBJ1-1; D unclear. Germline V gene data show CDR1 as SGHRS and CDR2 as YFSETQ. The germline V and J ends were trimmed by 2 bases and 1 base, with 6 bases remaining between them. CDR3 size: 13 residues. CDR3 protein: CASSLVTNTEAFF. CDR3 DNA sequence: TGCGCCAGCAGCTTAGTTACGAACACTGAAGCTTTCTTT.

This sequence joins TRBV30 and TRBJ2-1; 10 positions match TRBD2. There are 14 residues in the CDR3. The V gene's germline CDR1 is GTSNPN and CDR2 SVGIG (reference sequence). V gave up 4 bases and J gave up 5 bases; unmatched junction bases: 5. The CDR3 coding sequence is TGTGCCTGGAATAAACTAGCGGGACACAATGAGCAGTTCTTC. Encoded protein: CAWNKLAGHNEQFF.

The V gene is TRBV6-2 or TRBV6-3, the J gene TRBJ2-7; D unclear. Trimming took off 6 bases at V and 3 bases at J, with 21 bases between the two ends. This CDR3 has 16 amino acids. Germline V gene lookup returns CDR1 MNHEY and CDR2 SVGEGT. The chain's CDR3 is CASRELVQAVVYEQYF. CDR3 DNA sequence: TGTGCCAGCAGGGAGCTGGTGCAGGCGGTCGTCTACGAGCAGTACTTC.

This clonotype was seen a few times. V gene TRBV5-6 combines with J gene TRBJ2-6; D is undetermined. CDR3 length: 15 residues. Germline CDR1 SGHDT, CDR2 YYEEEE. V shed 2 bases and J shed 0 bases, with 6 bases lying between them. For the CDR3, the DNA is TGTGCCAGCAGCTTTGACTTCTCTGGGGCCAACGTCCTGACTTTC. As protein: CASSFDFSGANVLTF.

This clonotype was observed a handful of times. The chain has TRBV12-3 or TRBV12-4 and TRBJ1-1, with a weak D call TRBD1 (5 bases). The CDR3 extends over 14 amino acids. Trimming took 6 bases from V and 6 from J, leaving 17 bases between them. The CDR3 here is CASSLTGGIAEAFF. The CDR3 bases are TGTGCCAGCAGCCTCACCGGGGGGATTGCTGAAGCTTTCTTT.

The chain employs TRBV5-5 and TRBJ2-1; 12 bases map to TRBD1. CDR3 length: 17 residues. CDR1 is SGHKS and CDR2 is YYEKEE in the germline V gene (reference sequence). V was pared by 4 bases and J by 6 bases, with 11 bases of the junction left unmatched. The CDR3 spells CASSVRDRGQSRNEQFF. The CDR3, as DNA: TGTGCCAGCAGCGTGAGGGACAGGGGGCAGAGTCGCAATGAGCAGTTCTTC.

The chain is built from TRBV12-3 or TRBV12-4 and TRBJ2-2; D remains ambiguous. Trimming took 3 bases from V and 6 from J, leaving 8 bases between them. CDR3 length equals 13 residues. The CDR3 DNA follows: TGTGCCAGCAGTTTGATCGAGGCCGGGGAGCTGTTTTTT. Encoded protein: CASSLIEAGELFF.

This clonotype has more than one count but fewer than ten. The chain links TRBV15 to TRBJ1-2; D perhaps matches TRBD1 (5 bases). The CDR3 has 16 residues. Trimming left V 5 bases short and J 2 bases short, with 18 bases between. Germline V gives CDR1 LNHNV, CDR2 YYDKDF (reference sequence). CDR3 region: CATSPVSGRTNYGYTF. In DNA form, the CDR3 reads TGTGCCACCAGCCCTGTATCGGGGCGGACGAACTATGGCTACACCTTC.

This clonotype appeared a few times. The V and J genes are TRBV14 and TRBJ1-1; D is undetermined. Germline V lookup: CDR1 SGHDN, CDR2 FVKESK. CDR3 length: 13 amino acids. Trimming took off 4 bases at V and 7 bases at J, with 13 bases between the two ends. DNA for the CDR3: TGTGCCAGCAGCCTCGACCTATACGGTGAAGCTTTCTTT. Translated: CASSLDLYGEAFF.

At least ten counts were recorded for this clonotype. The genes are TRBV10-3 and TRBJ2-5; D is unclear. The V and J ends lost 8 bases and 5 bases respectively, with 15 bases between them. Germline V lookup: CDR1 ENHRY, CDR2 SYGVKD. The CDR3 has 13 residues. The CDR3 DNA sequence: TGTGCCATCGGAGCGTCTCCTGAGGAGACCCAGTACTTC. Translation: CAIGASPEETQYF.

CDR3 sequence (DNA): TGTGCCAGCAGCTTGATCGGACTAGCAGGCACAGATACGCAGTATTTT. Translation gives CASSLIGLAGTDTQYF. The chain couples TRBV5-4 to TRBJ2-3; TRBD2 aligns across 8 bases. The germline V gene encodes CDR1 SGHNT and CDR2 YYREEE (reference sequence). After removal of 1 base from V and 1 base from J, the junction contained 5 bases not matched to a gene. CDR3 size: 16 residues.

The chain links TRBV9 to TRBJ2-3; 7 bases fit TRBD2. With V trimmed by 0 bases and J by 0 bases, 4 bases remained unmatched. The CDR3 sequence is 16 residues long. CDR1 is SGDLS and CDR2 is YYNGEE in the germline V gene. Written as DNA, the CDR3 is TGTGCCAGCAGCGTAGGCCCTAGCGGTAGCACAGATACGCAGTATTTT. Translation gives CASSVGPSGSTDTQYF.

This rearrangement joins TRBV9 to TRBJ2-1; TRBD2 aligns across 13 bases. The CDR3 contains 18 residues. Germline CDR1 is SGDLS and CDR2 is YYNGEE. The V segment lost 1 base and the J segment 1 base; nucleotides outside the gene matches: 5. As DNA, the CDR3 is TGTGCCAGCAGCGTATTTACTAGCGGGGGGGCTTCCTACAATGAGCAGTTCTTC. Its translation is CASSVFTSGGASYNEQFF.

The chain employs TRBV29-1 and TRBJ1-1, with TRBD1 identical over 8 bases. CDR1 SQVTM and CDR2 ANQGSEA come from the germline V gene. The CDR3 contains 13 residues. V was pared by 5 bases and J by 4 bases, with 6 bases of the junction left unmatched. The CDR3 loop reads CSVRGQGLTEAFF. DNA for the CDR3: TGCAGCGTTCGAGGACAGGGCCTCACTGAAGCTTTCTTT.

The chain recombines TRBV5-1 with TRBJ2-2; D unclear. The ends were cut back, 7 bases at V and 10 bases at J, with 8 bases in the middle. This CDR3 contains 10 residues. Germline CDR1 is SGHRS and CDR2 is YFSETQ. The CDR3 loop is CASPNSELFF. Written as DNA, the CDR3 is TGCGCCAGCCCGAATTCGGAGCTGTTTTTT.